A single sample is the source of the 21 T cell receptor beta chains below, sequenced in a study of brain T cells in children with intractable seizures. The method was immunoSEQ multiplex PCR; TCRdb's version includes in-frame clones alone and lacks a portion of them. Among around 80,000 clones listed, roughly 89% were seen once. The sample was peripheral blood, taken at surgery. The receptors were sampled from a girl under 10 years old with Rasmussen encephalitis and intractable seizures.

The CDR3 reads CASSSQVQETQYF. CDR3 sequence (DNA): TGTGCCAGTAGTAGCCAGGTCCAAGAGACCCAGTACTTC. The chain recombines TRBV19 with TRBJ2-5; D uncertain. Germline assignment: CDR1 LNHDA and CDR2 SQIVND (reference sequence). Trimming removed 4 bases from V and 1 base from J, with 7 bases in between. This CDR3 has 13 amino acids.

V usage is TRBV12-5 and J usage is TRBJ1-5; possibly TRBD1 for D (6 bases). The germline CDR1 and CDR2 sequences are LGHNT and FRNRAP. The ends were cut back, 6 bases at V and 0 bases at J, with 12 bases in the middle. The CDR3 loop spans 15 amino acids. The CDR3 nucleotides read TGTGCTAGTGGCCCAAGACAGGATAGCAATCAGCCCCAGCATTTT. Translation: CASGPRQDSNQPQHF.

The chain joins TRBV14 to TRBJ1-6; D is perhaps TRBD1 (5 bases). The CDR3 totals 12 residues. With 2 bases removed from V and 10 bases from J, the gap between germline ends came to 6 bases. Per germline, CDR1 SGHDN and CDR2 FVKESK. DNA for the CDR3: TGTGCCAGCAGCCAATGGGACTCACCCCTCCACTTT. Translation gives CASSQWDSPLHF.

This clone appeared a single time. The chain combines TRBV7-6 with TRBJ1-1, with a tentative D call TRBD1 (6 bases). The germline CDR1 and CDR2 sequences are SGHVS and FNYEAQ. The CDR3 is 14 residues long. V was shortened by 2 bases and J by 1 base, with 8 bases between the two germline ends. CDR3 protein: CASSLRGPNTEAFF. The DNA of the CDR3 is TGTGCCAGCAGCTTACGGGGGCCGAACACTGAAGCTTTCTTT. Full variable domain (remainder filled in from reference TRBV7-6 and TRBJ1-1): GAGVSQSPRYKVTKRGQDVALRCDPISGHVSLYWYRQALGQGPEFLTYFNYEAQQDKSGLPNDRFSAERPEGSISTLTIQRTEQRDSAMYRCASSLRGPNTEAFFGQGTRLTVV.

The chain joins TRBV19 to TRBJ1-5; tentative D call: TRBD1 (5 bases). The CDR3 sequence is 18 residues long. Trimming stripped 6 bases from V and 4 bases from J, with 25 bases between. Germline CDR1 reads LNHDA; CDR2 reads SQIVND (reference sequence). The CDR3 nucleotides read TGTGCCAGTAGCAAAGAAAGGGGCTTCACACCTCTAAATCAGCCCCAGCATTTT. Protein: CASSKERGFTPLNQPQHF.

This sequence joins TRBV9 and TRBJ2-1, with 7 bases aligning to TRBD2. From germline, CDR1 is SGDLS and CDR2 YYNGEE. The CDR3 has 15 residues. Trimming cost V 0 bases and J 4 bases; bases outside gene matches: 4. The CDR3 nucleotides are TGTGCCAGCAGCGTAGGAATTAGCGGGTACAATGAGCAGTTCTTC. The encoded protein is CASSVGISGYNEQFF.

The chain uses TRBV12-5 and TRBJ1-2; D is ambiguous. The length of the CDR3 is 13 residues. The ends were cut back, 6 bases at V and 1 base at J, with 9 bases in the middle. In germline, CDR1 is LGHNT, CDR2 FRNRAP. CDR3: CASGDGLNYGYTF. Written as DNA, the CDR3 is TGTGCTAGTGGGGACGGCCTTAACTATGGCTACACCTTC.

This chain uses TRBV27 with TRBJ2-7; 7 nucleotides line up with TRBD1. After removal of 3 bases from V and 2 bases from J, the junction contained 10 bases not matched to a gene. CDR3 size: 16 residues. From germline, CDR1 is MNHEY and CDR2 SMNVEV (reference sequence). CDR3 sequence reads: CASSFFFGQATYEQYF. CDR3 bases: TGTGCCAGCAGTTTCTTTTTCGGACAGGCCACCTACGAGCAGTACTTC.

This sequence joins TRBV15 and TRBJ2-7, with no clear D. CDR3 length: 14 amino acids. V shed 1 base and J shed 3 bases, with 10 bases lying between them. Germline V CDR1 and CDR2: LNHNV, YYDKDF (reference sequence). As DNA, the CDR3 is TGTGCCACCAGCAGAGTAAAGGGTGGCTACGAGCAGTACTTC. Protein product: CATSRVKGGYEQYF.

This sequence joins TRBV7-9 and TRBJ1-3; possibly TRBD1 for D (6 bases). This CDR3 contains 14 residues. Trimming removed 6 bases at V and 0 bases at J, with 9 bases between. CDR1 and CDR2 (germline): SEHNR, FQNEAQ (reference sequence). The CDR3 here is CASSLDSSGNTIYF. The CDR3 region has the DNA TGTGCCAGCAGTTTGGACAGCTCTGGAAACACCATATATTTT. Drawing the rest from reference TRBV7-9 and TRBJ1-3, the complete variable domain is DTGVSQNPRHKITKRGQNVTFRCDPISEHNRLYWYRQTLGQGPEFLTYFQNEAQLEKSRLLSDRFSAERPKGSFSTLEIQRTEQGDSAMYLCASSLDSSGNTIYFGEGSWLTVV.

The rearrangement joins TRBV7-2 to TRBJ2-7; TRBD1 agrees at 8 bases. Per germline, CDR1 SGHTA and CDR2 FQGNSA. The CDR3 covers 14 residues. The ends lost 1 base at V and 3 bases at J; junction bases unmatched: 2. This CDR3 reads CASSLGTGIYEQYF. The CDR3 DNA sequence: TGTGCCAGCAGCTTAGGGACAGGGATCTACGAGCAGTACTTC.

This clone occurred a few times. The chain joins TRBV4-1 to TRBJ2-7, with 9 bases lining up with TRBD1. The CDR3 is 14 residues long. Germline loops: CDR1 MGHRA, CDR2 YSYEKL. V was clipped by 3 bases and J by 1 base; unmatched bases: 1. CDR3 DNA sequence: TGCGCCAGCAGCCAGGGACAGGGATCCTACGAGCAGTACTTC. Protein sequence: CASSQGQGSYEQYF.

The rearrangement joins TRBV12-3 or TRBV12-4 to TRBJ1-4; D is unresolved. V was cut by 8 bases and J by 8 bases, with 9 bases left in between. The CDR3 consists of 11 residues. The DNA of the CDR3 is TGTGCCAGCCGCCGGAGGGAAAAACTGTTTTTT. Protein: CASRRREKLFF.

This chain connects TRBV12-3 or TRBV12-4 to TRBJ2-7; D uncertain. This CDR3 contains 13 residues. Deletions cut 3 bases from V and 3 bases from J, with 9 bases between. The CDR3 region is CASSFVGFYEQYF. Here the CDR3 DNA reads TGTGCCAGCAGTTTCGTCGGCTTCTACGAGCAGTACTTC.

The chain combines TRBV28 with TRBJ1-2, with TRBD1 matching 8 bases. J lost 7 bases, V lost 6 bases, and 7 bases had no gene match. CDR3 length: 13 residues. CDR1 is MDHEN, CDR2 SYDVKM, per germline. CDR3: CASRRTGQAGYTF. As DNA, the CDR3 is TGTGCCAGCAGGCGGACAGGGCAGGCTGGCTACACCTTC.

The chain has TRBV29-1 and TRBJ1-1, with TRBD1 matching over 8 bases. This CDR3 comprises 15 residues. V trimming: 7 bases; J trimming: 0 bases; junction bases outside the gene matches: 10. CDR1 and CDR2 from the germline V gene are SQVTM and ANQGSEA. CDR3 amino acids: CSGLGTGHMNTEAFF. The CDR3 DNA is TGCAGCGGGTTGGGGACAGGACATATGAACACTGAAGCTTTCTTT.

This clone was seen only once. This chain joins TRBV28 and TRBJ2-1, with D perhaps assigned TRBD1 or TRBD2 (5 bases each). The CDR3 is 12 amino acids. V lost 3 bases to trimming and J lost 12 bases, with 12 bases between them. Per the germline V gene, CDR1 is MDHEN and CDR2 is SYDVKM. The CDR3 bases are TGTGCCAGCAGTTTGGGGGTCCCCTTGCAGTTCTTC. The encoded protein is CASSLGVPLQFF. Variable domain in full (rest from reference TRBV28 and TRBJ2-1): DVKVTQSSRYLVKRTGEKVFLECVQDMDHENMFWYRQDPGLGLRLIYFSYDVKMKEKGDIPEGYSVSREKKERFSLILESASTNQTSMYLCASSLGVPLQFFGPGTRLTVL.

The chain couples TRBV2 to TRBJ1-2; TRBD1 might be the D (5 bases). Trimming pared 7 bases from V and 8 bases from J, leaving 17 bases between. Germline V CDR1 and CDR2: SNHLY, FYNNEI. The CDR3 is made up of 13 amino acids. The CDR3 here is CASNGGAELGYTF. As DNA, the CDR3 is TGTGCCAGCAATGGAGGGGCTGAACTGGGCTACACCTTC.

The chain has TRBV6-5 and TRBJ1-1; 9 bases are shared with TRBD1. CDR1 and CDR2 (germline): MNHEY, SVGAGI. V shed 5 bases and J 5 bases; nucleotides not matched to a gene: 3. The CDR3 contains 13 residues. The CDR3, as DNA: TGTGCCAGCAGTCGGGACAGGGAGACTGAAGCTTTCTTT. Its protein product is CASSRDRETEAFF.

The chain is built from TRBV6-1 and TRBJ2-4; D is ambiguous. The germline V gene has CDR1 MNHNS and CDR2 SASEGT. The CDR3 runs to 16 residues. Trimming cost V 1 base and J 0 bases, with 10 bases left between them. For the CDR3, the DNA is TGTGCCAGCAGTGAAGGGGCTCACCTAGCCAAAAACATTCAGTACTTC. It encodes CASSEGAHLAKNIQYF.

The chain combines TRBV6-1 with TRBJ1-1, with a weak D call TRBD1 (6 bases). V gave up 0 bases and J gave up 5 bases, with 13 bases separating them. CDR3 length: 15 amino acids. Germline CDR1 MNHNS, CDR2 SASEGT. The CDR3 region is CASSEATGGKTEAFF. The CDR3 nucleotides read TGTGCCAGCAGTGAAGCAACCGGGGGCAAAACTGAAGCTTTCTTT.